This T cell receptor beta chain was identified during a study of T cell repertoires in ileal Crohn's disease. As for the study in general: Over 30% were active smokers at surgery; median disease duration was approximately 8.5 years. M6 samples are neoterminal ileum biopsies from postoperative colonoscopy.

Trimming left V 3 bases short and J 1 base short, with 9 bases between. CDR3 length equals 14 residues. Germline values: CDR1 SGHTA, CDR2 FQGNSA. Sequenced by immunoSEQ multiplex PCR; TCRdb stores in-frame clones only, minus some. The sample holds 1,000 to 1,400 clones, more than 80% seen once. General study results and limits: Within the first postoperative year, endoscopy came at median roughly 7.3 months.

A remark on this clone: Its antigen is not known.

Time point given: neoterminal ileum biopsy at postoperative endoscopy, about 6 months after surgery. The specimen was ileal tissue. This clonotype was obtained from an adult with Crohn's disease. This chain links TRBV7-2 with TRBJ2-5, with a weak D call TRBD1 (7 bases). Here the CDR3 reads CASSFQGGQETQYF. The DNA for the CDR3 is TGTGCCAGCAGCTTTCAGGGGGGCCAAGAGACCCAGTACTTC.